This note documents a single TCR beta chain sequence. Its antigen remains unidentified. The sample comes from a study of human T cells and chemical hapten exposure. Study details: Alopecia areata, totalis or universalis affected patients who were mostly female. Study-level points and caveats: TCRs whose frequency exceeded 1 in 1000 remained the same following DPC sensitization.

Described time point: patch test 3, about 24 weeks after DPC sensitization. The treatment was: therapeutic diphenylcyclopropenone sensitization with weekly scalp DPC. Donors were 18 to 70-year-old alopecia patients suitable for DPC. From germline, CDR1 is SGHTA and CDR2 FQGNSA. This CDR3 has 15 amino acids. Trimming cost V 1 base and J 5 bases; bases outside gene matches: 4. For the library, individual cDNA molecules each received unique molecular identifiers. Via MiXCR, TCRdb re-called the RACE reads, giving one row per CDR3 protein. Of fewer than 200,000 distinct CDR3 sequences listed, 25% to 35% are singletons.

This specimen was whole blood, taken in connection with sensitization to the hapten diphenylcyclopropenone (DPC). This TCR came from a young woman with alopecia areata. Some clones in this sample may be carry-over from other donors' samples. The chain links TRBV7-2 to TRBJ2-5; TRBD1 aligns across 10 bases. The CDR3 DNA sequence: TGTGCCAGCAGCTTAGGTGGACAGGGGGGGGAGACCCAGTACTTC. Translating gives CASSLGGQGGETQYF.